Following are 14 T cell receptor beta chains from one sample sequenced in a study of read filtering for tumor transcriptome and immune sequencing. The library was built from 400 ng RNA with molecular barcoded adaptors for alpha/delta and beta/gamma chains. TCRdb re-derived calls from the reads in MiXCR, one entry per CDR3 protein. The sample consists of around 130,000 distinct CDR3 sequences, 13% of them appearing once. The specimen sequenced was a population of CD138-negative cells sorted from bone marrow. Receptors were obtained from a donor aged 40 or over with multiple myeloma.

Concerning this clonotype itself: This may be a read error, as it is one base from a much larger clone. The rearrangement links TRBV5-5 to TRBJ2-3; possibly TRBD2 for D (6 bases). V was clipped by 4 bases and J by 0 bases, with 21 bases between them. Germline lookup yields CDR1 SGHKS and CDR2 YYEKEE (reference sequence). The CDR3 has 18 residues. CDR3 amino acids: CASSGGSFWLTSTDTQYF. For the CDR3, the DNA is TGTGCCAGCAGCGGAGGGAGTTTTTGGCTGACTAGCACAGATACGCAGTATTTT.

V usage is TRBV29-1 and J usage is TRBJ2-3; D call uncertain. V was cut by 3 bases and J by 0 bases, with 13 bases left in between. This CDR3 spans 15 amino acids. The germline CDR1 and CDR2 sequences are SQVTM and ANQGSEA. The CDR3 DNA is TGCAGCGTTGATCTCGTCCCGTGGAGCACAGATACGCAGTATTTT. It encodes CSVDLVPWSTDTQYF.

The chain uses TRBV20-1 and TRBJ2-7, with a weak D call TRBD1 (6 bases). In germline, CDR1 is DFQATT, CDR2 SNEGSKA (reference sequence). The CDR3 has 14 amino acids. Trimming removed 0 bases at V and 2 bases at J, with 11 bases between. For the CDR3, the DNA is TGCAGTGCTAGAGATAGCAGGGGAACCTACGAGCAGTACTTC. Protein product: CSARDSRGTYEQYF.

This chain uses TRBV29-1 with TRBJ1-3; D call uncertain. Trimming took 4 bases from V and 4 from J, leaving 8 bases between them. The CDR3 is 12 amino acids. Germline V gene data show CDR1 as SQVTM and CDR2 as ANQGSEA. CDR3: CSVAVRGNTIYF. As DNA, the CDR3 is TGCAGCGTTGCCGTGAGGGGAAACACCATATATTTT. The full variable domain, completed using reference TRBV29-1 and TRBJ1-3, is SAVISQKPSRDICQRGTSLTIQCQVDSQVTMMFWYRQQPGQSLTLIATANQGSEATYESGFVIDKFPISRPNLTFSTLTVSNMSPEDSSIYLCSVAVRGNTIYFGEGSWLTVV.

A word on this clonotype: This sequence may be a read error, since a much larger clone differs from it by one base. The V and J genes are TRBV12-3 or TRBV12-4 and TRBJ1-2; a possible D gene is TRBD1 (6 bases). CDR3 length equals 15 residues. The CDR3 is CASSLLGQYNNGYTF. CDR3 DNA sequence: TGTGCCAGCTCTCTCTTGGGACAATATAACAATGGCTACACCTTC.

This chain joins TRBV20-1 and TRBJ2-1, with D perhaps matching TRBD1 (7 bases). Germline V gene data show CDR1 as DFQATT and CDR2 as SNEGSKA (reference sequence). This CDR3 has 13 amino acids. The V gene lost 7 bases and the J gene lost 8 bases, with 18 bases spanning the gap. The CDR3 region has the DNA TGCAGTGTAGTCAGCAGGGGGGCTTATGAGCAGTTCTTC. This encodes CSVVSRGAYEQFF.

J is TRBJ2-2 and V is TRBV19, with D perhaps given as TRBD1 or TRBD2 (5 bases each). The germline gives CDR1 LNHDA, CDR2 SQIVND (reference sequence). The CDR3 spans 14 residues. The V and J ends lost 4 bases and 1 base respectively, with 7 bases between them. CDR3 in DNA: TGTGCCAGTAGTACGGGGCAGAACACCGGGGAGCTGTTTTTT. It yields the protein CASSTGQNTGELFF.

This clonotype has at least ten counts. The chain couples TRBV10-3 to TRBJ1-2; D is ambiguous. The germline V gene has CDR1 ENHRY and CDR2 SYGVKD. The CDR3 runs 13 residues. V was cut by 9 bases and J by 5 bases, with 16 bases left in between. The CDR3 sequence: CAITSRPAYGYTF. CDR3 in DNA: TGTGCCATAACGTCCCGGCCCGCATATGGCTACACCTTC.

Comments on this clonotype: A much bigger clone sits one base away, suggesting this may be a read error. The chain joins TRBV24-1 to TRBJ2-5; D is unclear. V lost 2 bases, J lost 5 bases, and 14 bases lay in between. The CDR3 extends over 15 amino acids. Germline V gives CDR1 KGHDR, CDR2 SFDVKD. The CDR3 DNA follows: TGTGCCACCAGTGATTCCCGCCAGTCGCATGAGACCCAGTACTTC. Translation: CATSDSRQSHETQYF.

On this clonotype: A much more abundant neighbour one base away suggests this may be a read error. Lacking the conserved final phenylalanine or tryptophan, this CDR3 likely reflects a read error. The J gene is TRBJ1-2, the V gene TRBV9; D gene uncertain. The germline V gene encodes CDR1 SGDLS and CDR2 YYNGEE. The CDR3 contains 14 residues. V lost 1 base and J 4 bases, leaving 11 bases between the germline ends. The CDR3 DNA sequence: TGTGCCAGCAGCGTATCTGGATCGAGCTATGGCTACACCCTC. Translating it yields CASSVSGSSYGYTL.

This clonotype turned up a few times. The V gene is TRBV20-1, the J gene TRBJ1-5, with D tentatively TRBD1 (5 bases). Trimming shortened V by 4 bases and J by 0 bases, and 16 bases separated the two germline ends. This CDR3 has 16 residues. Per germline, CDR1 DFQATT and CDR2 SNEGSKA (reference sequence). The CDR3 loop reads CSATDSTGYSNQPQHF. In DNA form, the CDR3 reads TGCAGTGCTACAGACAGCACCGGCTATAGCAATCAGCCCCAGCATTTT.

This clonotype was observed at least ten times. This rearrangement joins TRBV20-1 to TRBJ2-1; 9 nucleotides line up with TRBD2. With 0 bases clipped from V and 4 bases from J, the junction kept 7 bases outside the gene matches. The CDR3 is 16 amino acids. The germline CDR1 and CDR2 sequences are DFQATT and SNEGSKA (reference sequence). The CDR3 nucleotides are TGCAGTGCTAGAGATCGGGGGACTAGCTTGTACAATGAGCAGTTCTTC. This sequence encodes CSARDRGTSLYNEQFF.

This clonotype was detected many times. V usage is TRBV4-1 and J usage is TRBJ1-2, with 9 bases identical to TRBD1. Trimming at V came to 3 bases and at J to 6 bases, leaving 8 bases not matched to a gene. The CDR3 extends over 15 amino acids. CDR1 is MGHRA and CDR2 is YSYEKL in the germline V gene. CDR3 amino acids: CASSQGTGRNDGYTF. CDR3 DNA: TGCGCCAGCAGCCAGGGGACAGGGAGGAATGATGGCTACACCTTC.

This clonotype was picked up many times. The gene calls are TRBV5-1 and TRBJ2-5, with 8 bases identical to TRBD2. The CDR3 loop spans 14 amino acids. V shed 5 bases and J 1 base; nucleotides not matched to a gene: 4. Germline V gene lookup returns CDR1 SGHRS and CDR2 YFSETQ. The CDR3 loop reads CASRLTSGQETQYF. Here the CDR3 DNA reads TGCGCCAGCAGGCTTACTAGCGGCCAAGAGACCCAGTACTTC.